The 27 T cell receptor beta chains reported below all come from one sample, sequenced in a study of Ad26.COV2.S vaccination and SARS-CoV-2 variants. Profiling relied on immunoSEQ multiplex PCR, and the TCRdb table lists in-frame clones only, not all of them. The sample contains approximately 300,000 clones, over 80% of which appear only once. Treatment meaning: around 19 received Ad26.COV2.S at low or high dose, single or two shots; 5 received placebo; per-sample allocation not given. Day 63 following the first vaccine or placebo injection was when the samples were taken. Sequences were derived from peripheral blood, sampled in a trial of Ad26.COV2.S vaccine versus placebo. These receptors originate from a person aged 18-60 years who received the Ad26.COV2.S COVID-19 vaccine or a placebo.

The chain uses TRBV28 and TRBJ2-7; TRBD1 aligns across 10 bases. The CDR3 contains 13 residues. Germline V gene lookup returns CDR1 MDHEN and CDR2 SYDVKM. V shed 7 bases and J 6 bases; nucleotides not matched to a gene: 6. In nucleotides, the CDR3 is TGTGCCAGCACACGACAGGGGGCGGGCGAGCAGTACTTC. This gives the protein CASTRQGAGEQYF.

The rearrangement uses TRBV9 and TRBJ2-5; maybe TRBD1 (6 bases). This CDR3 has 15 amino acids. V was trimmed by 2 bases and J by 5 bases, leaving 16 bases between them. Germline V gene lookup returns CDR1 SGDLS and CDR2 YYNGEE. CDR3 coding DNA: TGTGCCAGCAGCGTTTACGGGACACCCACGGAGACCCAGTACTTC. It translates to CASSVYGTPTETQYF.

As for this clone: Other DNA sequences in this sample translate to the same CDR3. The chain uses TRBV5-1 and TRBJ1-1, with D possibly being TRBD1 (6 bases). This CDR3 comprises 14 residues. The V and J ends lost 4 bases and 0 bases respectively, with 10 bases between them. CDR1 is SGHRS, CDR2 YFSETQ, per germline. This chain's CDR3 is CASSPGGLNTEAFF. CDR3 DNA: TGCGCCAGCAGCCCCGGGGGCTTGAACACTGAAGCTTTCTTT.

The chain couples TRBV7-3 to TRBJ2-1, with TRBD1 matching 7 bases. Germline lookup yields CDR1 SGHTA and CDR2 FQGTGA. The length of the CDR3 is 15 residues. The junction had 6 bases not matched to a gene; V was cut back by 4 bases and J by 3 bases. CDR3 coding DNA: TGTGCCAGCAGCTCCGCAGGGGGAGTCTACAATGAGCAGTTCTTC. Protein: CASSSAGGVYNEQFF.

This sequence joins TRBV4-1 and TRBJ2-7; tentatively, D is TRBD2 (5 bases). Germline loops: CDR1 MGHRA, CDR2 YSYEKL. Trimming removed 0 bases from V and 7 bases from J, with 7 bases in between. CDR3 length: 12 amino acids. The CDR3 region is CASSQDRGEQYF. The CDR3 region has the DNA TGCGCCAGCAGCCAAGATCGGGGAGAGCAGTACTTC.

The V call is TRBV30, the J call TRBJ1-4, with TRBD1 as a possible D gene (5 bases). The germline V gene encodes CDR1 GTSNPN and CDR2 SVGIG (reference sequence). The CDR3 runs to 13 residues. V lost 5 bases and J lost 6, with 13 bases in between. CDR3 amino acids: CAWAQGRDEKLFF. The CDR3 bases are TGTGCCTGGGCCCAGGGCAGAGATGAAAAACTGTTTTTT.

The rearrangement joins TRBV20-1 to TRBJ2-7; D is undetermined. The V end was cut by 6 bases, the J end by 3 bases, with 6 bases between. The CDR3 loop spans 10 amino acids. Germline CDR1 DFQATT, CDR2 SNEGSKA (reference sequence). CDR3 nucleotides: TGCAGTGCCGCTCTCTACGAGCAGTACTTC. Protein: CSAALYEQYF.

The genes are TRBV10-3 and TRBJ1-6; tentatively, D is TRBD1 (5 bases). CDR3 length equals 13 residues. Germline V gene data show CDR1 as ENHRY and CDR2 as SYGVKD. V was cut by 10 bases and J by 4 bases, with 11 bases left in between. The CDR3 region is CATKRGYNSPLHF. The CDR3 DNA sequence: TGTGCCACTAAGAGGGGATATAATTCACCCCTCCACTTT.

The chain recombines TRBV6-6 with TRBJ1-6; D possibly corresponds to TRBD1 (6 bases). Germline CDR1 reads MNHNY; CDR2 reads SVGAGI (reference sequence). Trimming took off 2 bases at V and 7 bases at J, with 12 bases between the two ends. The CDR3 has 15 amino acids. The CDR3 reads CASSYVPGANSPLHF. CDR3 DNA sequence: TGTGCCAGCAGTTACGTTCCGGGGGCAAATTCACCCCTCCACTTT.

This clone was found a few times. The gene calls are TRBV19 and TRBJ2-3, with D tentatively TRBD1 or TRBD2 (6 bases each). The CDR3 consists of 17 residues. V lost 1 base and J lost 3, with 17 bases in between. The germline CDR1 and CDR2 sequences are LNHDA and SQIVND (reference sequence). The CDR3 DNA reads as TGTGCCAGTAGTATAGTATACAGGGAAGGGAGGACAGATACGCAGTATTTT. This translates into CASSIVYREGRTDTQYF.

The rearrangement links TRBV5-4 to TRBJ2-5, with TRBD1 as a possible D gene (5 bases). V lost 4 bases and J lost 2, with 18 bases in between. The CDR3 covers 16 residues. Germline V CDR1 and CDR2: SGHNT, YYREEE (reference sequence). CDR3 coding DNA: TGTGCCAGCAGCCTGGGGATAAACAGGAATCAAGAGACCCAGTACTTC. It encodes CASSLGINRNQETQYF.

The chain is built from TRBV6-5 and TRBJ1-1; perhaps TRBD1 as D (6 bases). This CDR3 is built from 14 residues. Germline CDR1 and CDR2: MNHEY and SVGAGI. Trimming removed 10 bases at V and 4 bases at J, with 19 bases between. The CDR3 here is CATSTGLSGTEAFF. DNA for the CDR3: TGTGCCACCTCAACAGGGTTATCGGGCACTGAAGCTTTCTTT.

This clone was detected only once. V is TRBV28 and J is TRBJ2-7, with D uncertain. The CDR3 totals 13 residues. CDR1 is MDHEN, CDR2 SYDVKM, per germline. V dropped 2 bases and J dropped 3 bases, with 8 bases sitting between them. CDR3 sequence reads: CASSLSGNYEQYF. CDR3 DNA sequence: TGTGCCAGCAGTTTAAGTGGAAACTACGAGCAGTACTTC. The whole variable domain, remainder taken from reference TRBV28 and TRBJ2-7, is DVKVTQSSRYLVKRTGEKVFLECVQDMDHENMFWYRQDPGLGLRLIYFSYDVKMKEKGDIPEGYSVSREKKERFSLILESASTNQTSMYLCASSLSGNYEQYFGPGTRLTVT.

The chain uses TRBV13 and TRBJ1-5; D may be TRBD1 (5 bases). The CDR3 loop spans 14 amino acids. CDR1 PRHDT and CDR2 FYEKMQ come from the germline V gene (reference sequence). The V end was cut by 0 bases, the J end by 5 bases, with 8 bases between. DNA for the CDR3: TGTGCCAGCAGCTTAGGTTGGGGGGATCAGCCCCAGCATTTT. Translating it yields CASSLGWGDQPQHF.

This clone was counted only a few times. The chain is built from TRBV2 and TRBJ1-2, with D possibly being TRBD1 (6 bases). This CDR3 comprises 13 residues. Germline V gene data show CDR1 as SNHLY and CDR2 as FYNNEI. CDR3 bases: TGTGCTACCTACGGGGGCGGTAACTATGGCTACACCTTC. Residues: CATYGGGNYGYTF.

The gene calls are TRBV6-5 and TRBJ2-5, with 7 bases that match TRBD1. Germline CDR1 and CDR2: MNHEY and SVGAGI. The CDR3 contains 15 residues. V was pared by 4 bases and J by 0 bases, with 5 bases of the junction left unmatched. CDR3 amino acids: CASSLRGTDQETQYF. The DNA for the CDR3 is TGTGCCAGCAGTTTGAGGGGGACAGACCAAGAGACCCAGTACTTC.

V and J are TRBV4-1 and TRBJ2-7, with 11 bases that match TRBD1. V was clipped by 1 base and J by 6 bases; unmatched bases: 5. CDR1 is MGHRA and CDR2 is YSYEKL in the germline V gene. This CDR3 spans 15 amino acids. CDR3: CASSQVGQGAVEQYF. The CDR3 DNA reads TGCGCCAGCAGCCAAGTCGGACAGGGGGCGGTCGAGCAGTACTTC.

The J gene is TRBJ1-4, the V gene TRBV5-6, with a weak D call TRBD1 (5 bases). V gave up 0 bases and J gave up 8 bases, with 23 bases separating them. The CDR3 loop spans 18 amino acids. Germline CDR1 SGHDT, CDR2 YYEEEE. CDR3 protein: CASSLGGMWRRDEEKLFF. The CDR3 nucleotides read TGTGCCAGCAGCTTGGGGGGCATGTGGAGAAGGGACGAGGAAAAACTGTTTTTT.

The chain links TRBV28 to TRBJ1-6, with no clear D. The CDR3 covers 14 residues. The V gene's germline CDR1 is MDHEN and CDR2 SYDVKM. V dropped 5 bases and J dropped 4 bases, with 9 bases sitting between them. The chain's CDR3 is CASSTVEYNSPLHF. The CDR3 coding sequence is TGTGCCAGCAGTACAGTCGAATATAATTCACCCCTCCACTTT.

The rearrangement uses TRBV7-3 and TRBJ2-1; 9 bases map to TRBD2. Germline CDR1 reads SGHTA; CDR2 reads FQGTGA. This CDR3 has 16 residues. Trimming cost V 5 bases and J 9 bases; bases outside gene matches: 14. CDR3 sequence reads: CASSPRTSVSFGEQFF. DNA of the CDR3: TGTGCCAGCAGCCCTAGGACTAGCGTTAGTTTCGGTGAGCAGTTCTTC.

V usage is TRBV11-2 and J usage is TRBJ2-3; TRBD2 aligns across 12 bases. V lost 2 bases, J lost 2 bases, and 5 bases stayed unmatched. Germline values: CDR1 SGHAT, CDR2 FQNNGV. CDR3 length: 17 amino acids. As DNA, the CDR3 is TGTGCCAGCAGCTTATTGACTAGCGGGGGTCACACAGATACGCAGTATTTT. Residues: CASSLLTSGGHTDTQYF.

In DNA form, the CDR3 reads TGTGCCAGCAGCCAAACTAGCGGGGTCTACGAGCAGTACTTC. Its translation: CASSQTSGVYEQYF. The V and J genes are TRBV3-1 (or the pseudogene TRBV3-2) and TRBJ2-7; 10 positions agree with TRBD2. From germline, CDR1 is LGHDT and CDR2 YNNKEL (reference sequence). The CDR3 totals 14 residues. With V trimmed by 2 bases and J by 3 bases, 1 base remained unmatched.

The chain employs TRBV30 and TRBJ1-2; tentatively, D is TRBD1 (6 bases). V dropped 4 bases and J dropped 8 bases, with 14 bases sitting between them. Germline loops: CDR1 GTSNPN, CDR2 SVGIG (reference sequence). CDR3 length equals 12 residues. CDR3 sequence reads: CAWTSGGGGYTF. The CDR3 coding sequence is TGTGCCTGGACTTCCGGGGGGGGCGGCTACACCTTC.

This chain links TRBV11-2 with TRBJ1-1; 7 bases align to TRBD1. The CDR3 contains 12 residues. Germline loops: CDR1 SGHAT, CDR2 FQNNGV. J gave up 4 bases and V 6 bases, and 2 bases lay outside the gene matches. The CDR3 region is CASRGGLTEAFF. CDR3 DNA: TGTGCCAGCAGAGGGGGCCTCACTGAAGCTTTCTTT.

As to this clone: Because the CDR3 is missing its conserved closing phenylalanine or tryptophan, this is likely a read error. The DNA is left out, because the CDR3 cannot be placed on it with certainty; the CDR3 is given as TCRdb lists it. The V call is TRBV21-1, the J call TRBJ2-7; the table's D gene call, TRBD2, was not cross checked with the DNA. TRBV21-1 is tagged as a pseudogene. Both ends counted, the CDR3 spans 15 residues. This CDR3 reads CASSKSEGPPGSASY.

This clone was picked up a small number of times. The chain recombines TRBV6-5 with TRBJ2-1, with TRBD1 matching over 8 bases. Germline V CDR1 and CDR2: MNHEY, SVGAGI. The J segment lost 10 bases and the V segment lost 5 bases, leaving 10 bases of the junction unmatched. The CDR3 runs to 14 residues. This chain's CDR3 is CASSPMGQAGEQFF. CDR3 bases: TGTGCCAGCAGTCCGATGGGACAGGCCGGGGAGCAGTTCTTC.

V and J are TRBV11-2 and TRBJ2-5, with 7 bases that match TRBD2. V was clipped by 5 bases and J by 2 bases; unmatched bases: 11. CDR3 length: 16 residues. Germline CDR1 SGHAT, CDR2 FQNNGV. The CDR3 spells CASSADLWGGQETQYF. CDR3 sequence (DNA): TGTGCCAGCAGCGCGGACCTTTGGGGGGGGCAAGAGACCCAGTACTTC.